The 18 T cell receptor beta chains presented below share a single source sample, sequenced in a study of T cell repertoires in cytomegalovirus infection. Via MiXCR, TCRdb re-called the reads, giving one row per CDR3 protein. The table records some 270,000 distinct CDR3 sequences, 15% to 20% of them present only once. Sequencing was done on a sample of CD8+ T cells from PBMCs. These receptors originate from a human donor in good health (CMV status not recorded). Some clones in this sample may be carry-over from other donors' samples.

A single count supports this clonotype. This may come from a read error, since a much larger clone is one base off. J is TRBJ2-3 and V is TRBV12-3 or TRBV12-4, with D perhaps matching TRBD2 (7 bases). This CDR3 is 17 amino acids long. The CDR3 is CAGSGLGGALLTDTQYF. The CDR3 DNA reads as TGTGCCGGCAGTGGCCTGGGGGGGGCCCTTCTCACAGATACGCAGTATTTT.

This chain joins TRBV29-1 and TRBJ1-2; tentative D call: TRBD1 (6 bases). Germline V gene lookup returns CDR1 SQVTM and CDR2 ANQGSEA. V shed 0 bases and J shed 4 bases, with 12 bases lying between them. The CDR3 covers 14 residues. CDR3 sequence reads: CSVEDPTGLYGYTF. CDR3 coding DNA: TGCAGCGTTGAAGACCCAACAGGGCTCTATGGCTACACCTTC.

This clonotype was seen many times. The chain has TRBV5-4 and TRBJ2-1; D is possibly TRBD2 (5 bases). Trimming took 4 bases from V and 7 from J, leaving 15 bases between them. The germline V gene has CDR1 SGHNT and CDR2 YYREEE (reference sequence). The CDR3 contains 14 residues. The CDR3 DNA reads as TGTGCCAGCAGCCCCGAGGGCCTCGGGAATGAGCAGTTCTTC. Protein: CASSPEGLGNEQFF.

The table lists this clonotype with many counts. The V and J genes are TRBV28 and TRBJ2-1; D possibly corresponds to TRBD2 (6 bases). The CDR3 loop spans 15 amino acids. Germline CDR1 reads MDHEN; CDR2 reads SYDVKM. V was trimmed by 2 bases and J by 4 bases, leaving 12 bases between them. The CDR3 is CASSLGYGTYNEQFF. CDR3 bases: TGTGCCAGCAGTTTAGGGTACGGGACTTACAATGAGCAGTTCTTC.

This clonotype showed up many times. A junction boundary mismatches the germline segment, possibly from a read error. This chain links TRBV7-7 with TRBJ2-7, with D maybe TRBD2 (6 bases). Looked up from germline, CDR1 is SSHAT and CDR2 is FNYEAQ (reference sequence). This CDR3 has 15 amino acids. CDR3 DNA: TGTGCTAGCAGCTTACCCGCCGGGAGAGCCTACGAGCAGTACTTC. Residues: CASSLPAGRAYEQYF.

The genes are TRBV12-3 or TRBV12-4 and TRBJ2-5, with D hard to call. V gave up 5 bases and J gave up 4 bases, with 11 bases separating them. The CDR3 runs 13 residues. The CDR3, as DNA: TGTGCCAGCAGTGCCCCCGGTCCAGAGACCCAGTACTTC. It encodes CASSAPGPETQYF.

The sample holds a few counts of this clonotype. V and J are TRBV5-1 and TRBJ2-1, with 8 bases identical to TRBD1. The trim removed 1 base at V and 6 bases at J, leaving 9 bases unmatched. The CDR3 has 16 residues. The germline V gene has CDR1 SGHRS and CDR2 YFSETQ. The CDR3 nucleotides are TGCGCCAGCAGCTTGTCGCCGGGACAGGCCAGCAATGAGCAGTTCTTC. Its translation: CASSLSPGQASNEQFF. Drawing the rest from reference TRBV5-1 and TRBJ2-1, the complete variable domain is KAGVTQTPRYLIKTRGQQVTLSCSPISGHRSVSWYQQTPGQGLQFLFEYFSETQRNKGNFPGRFSGRQFSNSRSEMNVSTLELGDSALYLCASSLSPGQASNEQFFGPGTRLTVL.

This clonotype was recorded at least ten times. V is TRBV12-3 or TRBV12-4 and J is TRBJ1-5; 7 bases align to TRBD1. The ends lost 5 bases at V and 7 bases at J; junction bases unmatched: 8. The CDR3 loop spans 14 amino acids. The CDR3 loop reads CASSLGQVWQPQHF. In DNA form, the CDR3 reads TGTGCCAGCAGTCTAGGACAGGTTTGGCAGCCCCAGCATTTT.

This clonotype was found a few times. This chain connects TRBV2 to TRBJ2-7; D is perhaps TRBD1 (6 bases). CDR3 size: 13 residues. Germline CDR1 is SNHLY and CDR2 is FYNNEI. V lost 10 bases and J 2 bases, leaving 15 bases between the germline ends. CDR3 in amino acids: CAIKTGNTYEQYF. CDR3 nucleotide sequence: TGTGCCATTAAGACAGGCAACACCTACGAGCAGTACTTC.

The V gene is TRBV20-1, the J gene TRBJ1-2; 7 bases align to TRBD1. The CDR3 loop spans 14 amino acids. CDR1 is DFQATT and CDR2 is SNEGSKA in the germline V gene (reference sequence). V trimming: 2 bases; J trimming: 4 bases; junction bases outside the gene matches: 7. The CDR3 loop is CSARIRDRPYGYTF. In DNA, the CDR3 is TGCAGTGCTAGAATTAGGGACAGACCCTATGGCTACACCTTC.

The chain joins TRBV4-1 to TRBJ2-7; D may be TRBD2 (5 bases). The germline gives CDR1 MGHRA, CDR2 YSYEKL. The CDR3 has 15 residues. V gave up 4 bases and J gave up 1 base, with 14 bases separating them. The CDR3 DNA reads as TGCGCCAGCAGCCCCAGAGGGTCGGGATCCTACGAGCAGTACTTC. Translated, it gives CASSPRGSGSYEQYF.

As concerns this clonotype: This may be a read error: a much more frequent sequence differs by one nucleotide. The chain couples TRBV12-3 or TRBV12-4 to TRBJ1-1; 8 nucleotides align to TRBD1. The V and J ends lost 7 bases and 6 bases, in that order; junction bases with no gene match: 10. The CDR3 runs 14 residues. The CDR3 is CASTQGAGDAEAFF. The CDR3 DNA is TGTGCCAGCACCCAGGGGGCAGGTGACGCTGAAGCTTTCTTT.

The sample holds many counts of this clonotype. V usage is TRBV7-6 and J usage is TRBJ1-2; 7 positions agree with TRBD1. V shed 10 bases and J 3 bases; nucleotides not matched to a gene: 8. The CDR3 extends over 13 amino acids. Germline V lookup: CDR1 SGHVS, CDR2 FNYEAQ. The CDR3 is CATGQEGDYGYTF. The CDR3 nucleotides are TGTGCCACAGGACAGGAGGGTGACTATGGCTACACCTTC.

The chain is built from TRBV5-1 and TRBJ2-3, with a weak D call TRBD2 (5 bases). Trimming took off 1 base at V and 6 bases at J, with 15 bases between the two ends. CDR1 is SGHRS and CDR2 is YFSETQ in the germline V gene. This CDR3 region has 15 residues. The CDR3 DNA is TGCGCCAGCAGCTTGATCGGAGCGAGAGGGGATACGCAGTATTTT. Residues: CASSLIGARGDTQYF. Full variable domain (outside the CDR3, taken from reference TRBV5-1 and TRBJ2-3): KAGVTQTPRYLIKTRGQQVTLSCSPISGHRSVSWYQQTPGQGLQFLFEYFSETQRNKGNFPGRFSGRQFSNSRSEMNVSTLELGDSALYLCASSLIGARGDTQYFGPGTRLTVL.

V is TRBV20-1 and J is TRBJ2-1; TRBD1 aligns across 8 bases. This CDR3 has 16 residues. The J segment lost 0 bases and the V segment lost 0 bases, leaving 4 bases of the junction unmatched. The germline V gene has CDR1 DFQATT and CDR2 SNEGSKA (reference sequence). CDR3 loop: CSARERDRSSYNEQFF. CDR3 in DNA: TGCAGTGCTAGAGAGAGGGACAGGAGCTCCTACAATGAGCAGTTCTTC.

The chain couples TRBV6-4 to TRBJ2-1; 15 positions agree with TRBD2. The trim removed 5 bases at V and 0 bases at J, leaving 11 bases unmatched. The germline CDR1 and CDR2 sequences are MRHNA and SNTAGT. The CDR3 covers 20 residues. The CDR3 loop is CASSHTGTSGGPDSYNEQFF. CDR3 bases: TGTGCCAGCAGTCACACCGGGACTAGCGGGGGGCCCGACTCCTACAATGAGCAGTTCTTC.

This clonotype was counted ten times or more. This chain uses TRBV11-3 with TRBJ2-2, with D unresolved. The germline gives CDR1 SGHNT, CDR2 YENEEA. This CDR3 has 15 residues. V was trimmed by 5 bases and J by 1 base, leaving 11 bases between them. CDR3 sequence reads: CASSPRLGNTGELFF. CDR3 nucleotide sequence: TGTGCCAGCAGCCCGCGGTTGGGGAACACCGGGGAGCTGTTTTTT.

This clonotype was seen at least ten times. This rearrangement joins TRBV7-8 to TRBJ2-7; TRBD1 aligns across 9 bases. Trimming removed 2 bases from V and 6 bases from J; junction bases left unmatched: 14. The CDR3 contains 17 residues. Germline V gene lookup returns CDR1 SGHVS and CDR2 FQNEAQ. The CDR3, as DNA: TGTGCCAGCAGCTTATTAAGGCCGCCGGGACAGGGTTGCGAGCAGTACTTC. As protein: CASSLLRPPGQGCEQYF.